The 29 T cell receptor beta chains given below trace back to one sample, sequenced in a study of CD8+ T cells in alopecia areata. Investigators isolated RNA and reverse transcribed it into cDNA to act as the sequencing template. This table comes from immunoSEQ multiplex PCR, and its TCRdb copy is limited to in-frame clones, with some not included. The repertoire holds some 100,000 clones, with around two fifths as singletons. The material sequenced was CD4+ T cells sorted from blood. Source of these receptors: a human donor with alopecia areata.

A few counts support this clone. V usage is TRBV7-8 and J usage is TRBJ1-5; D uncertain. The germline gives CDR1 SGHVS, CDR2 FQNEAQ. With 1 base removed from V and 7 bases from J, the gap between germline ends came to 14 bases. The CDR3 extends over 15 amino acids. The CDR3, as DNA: TGTGCCAGCAGCTTAGGACGGGTGTCGGGGCAGCCCCAGCATTTT. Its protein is CASSLGRVSGQPQHF.

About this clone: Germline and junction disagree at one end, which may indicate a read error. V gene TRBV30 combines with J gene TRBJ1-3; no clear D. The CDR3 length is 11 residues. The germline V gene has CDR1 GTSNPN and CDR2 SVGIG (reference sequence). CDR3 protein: CAWVFGSTIYF. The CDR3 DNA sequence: TGTGCCTGGGTGTTTGGAAGCACCATATATTTT.

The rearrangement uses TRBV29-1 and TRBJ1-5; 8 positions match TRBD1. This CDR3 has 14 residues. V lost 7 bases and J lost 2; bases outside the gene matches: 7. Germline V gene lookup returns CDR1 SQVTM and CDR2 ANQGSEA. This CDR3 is CSAGQGTGNQPQHF. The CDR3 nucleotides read TGCAGCGCTGGACAGGGTACGGGCAATCAGCCCCAGCATTTT.

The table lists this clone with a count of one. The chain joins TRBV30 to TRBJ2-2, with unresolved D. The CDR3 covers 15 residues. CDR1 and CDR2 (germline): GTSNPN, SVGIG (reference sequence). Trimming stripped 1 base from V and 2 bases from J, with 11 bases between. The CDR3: CAWSGQLPNTGELFF. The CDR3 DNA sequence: TGTGCCTGGAGTGGGCAACTCCCCAACACCGGGGAGCTGTTTTTT.

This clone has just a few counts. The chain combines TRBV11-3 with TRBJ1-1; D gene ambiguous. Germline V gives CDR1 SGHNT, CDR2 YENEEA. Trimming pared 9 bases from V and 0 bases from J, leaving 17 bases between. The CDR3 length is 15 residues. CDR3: CASTESTGLNTEAFF. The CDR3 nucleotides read TGTGCCAGTACAGAGTCCACGGGGTTGAACACTGAAGCTTTCTTT.

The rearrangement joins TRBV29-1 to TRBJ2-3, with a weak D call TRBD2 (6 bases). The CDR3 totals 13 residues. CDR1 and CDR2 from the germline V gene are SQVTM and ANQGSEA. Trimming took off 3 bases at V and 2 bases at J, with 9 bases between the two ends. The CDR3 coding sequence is TGCAGCGTTGATCTACTAGCCACAGATACGCAGTATTTT. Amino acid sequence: CSVDLLATDTQYF.

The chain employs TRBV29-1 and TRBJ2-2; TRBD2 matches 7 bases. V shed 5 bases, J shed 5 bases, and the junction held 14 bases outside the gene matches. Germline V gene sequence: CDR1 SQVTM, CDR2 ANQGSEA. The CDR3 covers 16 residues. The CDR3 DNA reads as TGCAGCGTTTCCGCCCCCGCAGGGAGGGAGACCGGGGAGCTGTTTTTT. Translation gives CSVSAPAGRETGELFF.

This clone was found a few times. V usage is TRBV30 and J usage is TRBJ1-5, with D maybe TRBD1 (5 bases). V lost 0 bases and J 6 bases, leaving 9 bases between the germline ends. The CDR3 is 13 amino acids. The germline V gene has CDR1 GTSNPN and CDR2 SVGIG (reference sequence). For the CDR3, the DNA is TGTGCCTGGAGTGTACAGGAAAGTCAGCCCCAGCATTTT. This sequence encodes CAWSVQESQPQHF. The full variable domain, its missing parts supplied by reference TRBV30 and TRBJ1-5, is SQTIHQWPATLVQPVGSPLSLECTVEGTSNPNLYWYRQAAGRGLQLLFYSVGIGQISSEVPQNLSASRPQDRQFILSSKKLLLSDSGFYLCAWSVQESQPQHFGDGTRLSIL.

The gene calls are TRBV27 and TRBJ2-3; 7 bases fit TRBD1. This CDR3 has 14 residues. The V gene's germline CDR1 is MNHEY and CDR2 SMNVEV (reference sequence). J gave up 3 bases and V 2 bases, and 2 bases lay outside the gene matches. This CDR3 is CASSLQGVTDTQYF. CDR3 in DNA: TGTGCCAGCAGTTTACAGGGGGTGACAGATACGCAGTATTTT.

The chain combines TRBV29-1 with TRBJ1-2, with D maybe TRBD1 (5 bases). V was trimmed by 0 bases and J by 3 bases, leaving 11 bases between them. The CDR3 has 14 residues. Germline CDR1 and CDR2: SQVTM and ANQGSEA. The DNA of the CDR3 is TGCAGCGTTGAAGAGGTCGACAGTTACTATGGCTACACCTTC. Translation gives CSVEEVDSYYGYTF.

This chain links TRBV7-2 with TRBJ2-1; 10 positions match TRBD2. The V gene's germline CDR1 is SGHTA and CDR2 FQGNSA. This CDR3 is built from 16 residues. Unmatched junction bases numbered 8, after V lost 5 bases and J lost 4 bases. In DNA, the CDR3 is TGTGCCAGCAGCCGACGACTAGCGGGCAATTACAATGAGCAGTTCTTC. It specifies CASSRRLAGNYNEQFF.

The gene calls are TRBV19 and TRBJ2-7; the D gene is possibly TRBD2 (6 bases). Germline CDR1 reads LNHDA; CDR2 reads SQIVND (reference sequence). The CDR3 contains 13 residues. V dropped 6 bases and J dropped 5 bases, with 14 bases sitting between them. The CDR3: CASSTGDWNEQYF. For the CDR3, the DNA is TGTGCCAGTAGCACCGGGGACTGGAACGAGCAGTACTTC.

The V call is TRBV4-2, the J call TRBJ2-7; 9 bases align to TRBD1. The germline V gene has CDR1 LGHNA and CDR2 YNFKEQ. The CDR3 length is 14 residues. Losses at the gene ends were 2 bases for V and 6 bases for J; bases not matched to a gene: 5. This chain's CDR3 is CASSQPGQGSEQYF. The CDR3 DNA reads TGTGCCAGCAGCCAACCGGGACAGGGAAGCGAGCAGTACTTC.

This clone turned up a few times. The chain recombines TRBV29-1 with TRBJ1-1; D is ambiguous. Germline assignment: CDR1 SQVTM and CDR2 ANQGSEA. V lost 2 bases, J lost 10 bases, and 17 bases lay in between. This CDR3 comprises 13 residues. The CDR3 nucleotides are TGCAGCGTTGAAAGGTTAGGCCCCAAGGGAGCTTTCTTT. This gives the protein CSVERLGPKGAFF.

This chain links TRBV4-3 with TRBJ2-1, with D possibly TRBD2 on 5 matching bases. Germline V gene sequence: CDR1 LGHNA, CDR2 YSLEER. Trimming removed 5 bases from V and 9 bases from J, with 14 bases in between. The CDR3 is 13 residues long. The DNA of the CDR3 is TGCGCCAGCAGCACGCGGACTCCGGGTGAGCAGTTCTTC. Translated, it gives CASSTRTPGEQFF.

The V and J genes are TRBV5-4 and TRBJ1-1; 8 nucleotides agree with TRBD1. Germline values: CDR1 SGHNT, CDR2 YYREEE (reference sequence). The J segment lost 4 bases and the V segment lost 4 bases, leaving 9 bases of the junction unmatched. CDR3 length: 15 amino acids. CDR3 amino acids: CASSPSTGVATEAFF. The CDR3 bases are TGTGCCAGCAGCCCATCGACAGGGGTTGCCACTGAAGCTTTCTTT.

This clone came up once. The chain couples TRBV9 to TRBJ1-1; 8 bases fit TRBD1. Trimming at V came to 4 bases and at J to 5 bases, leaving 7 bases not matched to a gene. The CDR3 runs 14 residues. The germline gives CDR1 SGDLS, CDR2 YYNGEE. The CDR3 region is CASSTRQGTTEAFF. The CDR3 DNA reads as TGTGCCAGCAGCACGAGACAGGGGACGACTGAAGCTTTCTTT.

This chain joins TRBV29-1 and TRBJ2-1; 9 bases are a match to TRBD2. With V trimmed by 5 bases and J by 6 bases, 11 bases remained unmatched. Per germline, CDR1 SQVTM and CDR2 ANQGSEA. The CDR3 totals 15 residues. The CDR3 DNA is TGCAGCGTTCTCGGGACTAGCCGTAGAGGCAATGAGCAGTTCTTC. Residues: CSVLGTSRRGNEQFF.

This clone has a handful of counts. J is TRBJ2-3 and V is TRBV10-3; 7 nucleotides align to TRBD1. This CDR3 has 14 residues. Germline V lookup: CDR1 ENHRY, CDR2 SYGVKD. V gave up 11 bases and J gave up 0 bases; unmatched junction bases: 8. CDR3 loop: CASRTGASTDTQYF. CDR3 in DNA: TGTGCCTCCCGAACAGGGGCCAGCACAGATACGCAGTATTTT.

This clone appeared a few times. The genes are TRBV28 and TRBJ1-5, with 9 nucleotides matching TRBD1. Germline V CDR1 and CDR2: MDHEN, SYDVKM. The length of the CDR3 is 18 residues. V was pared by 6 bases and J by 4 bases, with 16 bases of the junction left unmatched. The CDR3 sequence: CASSRPDRGKWRNQPQHF. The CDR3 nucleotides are TGTGCCAGCAGCCGGCCGGACAGGGGAAAATGGAGGAATCAGCCCCAGCATTTT.

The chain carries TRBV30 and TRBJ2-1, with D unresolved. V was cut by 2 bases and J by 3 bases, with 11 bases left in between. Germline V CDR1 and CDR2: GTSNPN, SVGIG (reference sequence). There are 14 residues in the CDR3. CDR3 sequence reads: CAWSPEVDYNEQFF. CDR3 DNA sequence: TGTGCCTGGAGTCCCGAAGTTGACTACAATGAGCAGTTCTTC.

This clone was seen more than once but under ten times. In nucleotides, the CDR3 is TGCAGCGTTCCGGGACAGTCACCGGAGGGCTACACCTTC. Its protein product is CSVPGQSPEGYTF. J is TRBJ1-2 and V is TRBV29-1, with 7 bases identical to TRBD1. Trimming at V came to 5 bases and at J to 8 bases, leaving 11 bases not matched to a gene. The CDR3 has 13 residues. CDR1 and CDR2 from the germline V gene are SQVTM and ANQGSEA.

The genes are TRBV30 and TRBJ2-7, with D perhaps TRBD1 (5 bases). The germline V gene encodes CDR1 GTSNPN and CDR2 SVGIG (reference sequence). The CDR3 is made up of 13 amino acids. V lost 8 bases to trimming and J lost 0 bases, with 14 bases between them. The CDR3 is CALLLRDSYEQYF. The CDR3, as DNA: TGTGCCCTCCTCCTCAGGGACTCCTACGAGCAGTACTTC.

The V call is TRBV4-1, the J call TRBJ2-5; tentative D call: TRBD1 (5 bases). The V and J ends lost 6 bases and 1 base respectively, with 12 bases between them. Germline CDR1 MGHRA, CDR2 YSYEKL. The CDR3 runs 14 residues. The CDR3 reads CASRRADSQETQYF. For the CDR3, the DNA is TGCGCCAGCAGAAGAGCAGACAGCCAAGAGACCCAGTACTTC.

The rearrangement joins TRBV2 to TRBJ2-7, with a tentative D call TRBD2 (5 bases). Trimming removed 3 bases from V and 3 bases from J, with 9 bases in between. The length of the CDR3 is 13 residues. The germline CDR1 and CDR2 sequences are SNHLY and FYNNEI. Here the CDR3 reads CASSDFGVYEQYF. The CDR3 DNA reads TGTGCCAGCAGTGACTTCGGGGTCTACGAGCAGTACTTC.

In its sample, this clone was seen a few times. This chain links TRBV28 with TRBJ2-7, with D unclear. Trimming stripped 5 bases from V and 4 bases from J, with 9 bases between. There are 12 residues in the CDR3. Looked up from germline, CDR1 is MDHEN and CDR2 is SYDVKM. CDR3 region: CASSPFRYEQYF. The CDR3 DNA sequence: TGTGCCAGCAGTCCGTTCCGGTACGAGCAGTACTTC.

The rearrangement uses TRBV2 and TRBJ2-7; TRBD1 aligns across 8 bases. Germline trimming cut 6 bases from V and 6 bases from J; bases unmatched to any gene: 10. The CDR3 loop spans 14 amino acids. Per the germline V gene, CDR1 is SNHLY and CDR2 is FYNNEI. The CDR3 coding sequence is TGTGCCAGCAGCGAGGGACAGGTGACTGGCGAGCAGTACTTC. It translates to CASSEGQVTGEQYF.

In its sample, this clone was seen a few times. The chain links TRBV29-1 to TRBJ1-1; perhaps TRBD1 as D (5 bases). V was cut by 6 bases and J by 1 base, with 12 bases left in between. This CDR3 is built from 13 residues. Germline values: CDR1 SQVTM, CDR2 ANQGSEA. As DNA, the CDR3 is TGCAGCGTAAAAGGGACGGCGAACACTGAAGCTTTCTTT. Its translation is CSVKGTANTEAFF.

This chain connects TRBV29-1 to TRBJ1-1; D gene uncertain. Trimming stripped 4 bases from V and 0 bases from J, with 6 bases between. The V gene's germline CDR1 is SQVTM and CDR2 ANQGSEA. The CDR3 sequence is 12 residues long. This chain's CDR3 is CSVGPVNTEAFF. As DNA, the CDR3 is TGCAGCGTTGGGCCGGTGAACACTGAAGCTTTCTTT.